What follows are 25 T cell receptor beta chains derived from one specimen sequenced in a study of response to subunit inactivated influenza vaccine. Via MiXCR, TCRdb re-called the RT-PCR reads, giving one row per CDR3 protein. The sample has about 480,000 distinct CDR3 sequences; 11% are singletons. The sample was PBMCs from blood, taken 40 to 50 days after vaccination. The origin of the receptors is a man aged 50-60 years who received an inactivated influenza vaccine.

The chain recombines TRBV20-1 with TRBJ1-1, with D possibly being TRBD1 (5 bases). Germline CDR1 is DFQATT and CDR2 is SNEGSKA (reference sequence). CDR3 length: 14 amino acids. Trimming took off 5 bases at V and 0 bases at J, with 13 bases between the two ends. CDR3 loop: CSADPGLLNTEAFF. The CDR3 DNA reads TGCAGTGCTGATCCGGGACTCTTGAACACTGAAGCTTTCTTT.

This chain uses TRBV9 with TRBJ1-1; D not resolved. V gave up 0 bases and J gave up 1 base, with 10 bases separating them. Germline CDR1 and CDR2: SGDLS and YYNGEE. This CDR3 has 15 residues. CDR3 sequence reads: CASSVGRGRNTEAFF. For the CDR3, the DNA is TGTGCCAGCAGCGTAGGGAGAGGGCGGAACACTGAAGCTTTCTTT.

This clonotype was counted only a few times. CDR3 loop: CASSLAITGELFF. CDR3 coding DNA: TGTGCCAGCAGCTTAGCGATAACCGGGGAGCTGTTTTTT. The chain couples TRBV7-7 to TRBJ2-2; no clear D. V lost 0 bases, J lost 5 bases, and 4 bases lay in between. The V gene's germline CDR1 is SSHAT and CDR2 FNYEAQ (reference sequence). The CDR3 runs 13 residues.

This chain connects TRBV3-1 to TRBJ2-1, with D tentatively TRBD2 (5 bases). V lost 7 bases and J 7 bases, leaving 17 bases between the germline ends. This CDR3 is built from 14 residues. Germline values: CDR1 LGHDT, CDR2 YNNKEL (reference sequence). The DNA for the CDR3 is TGTGCCAGCATCTCGTCGGGGAGTAGAAATGAGCAGTTCTTC. This translates into CASISSGSRNEQFF.

The rearrangement links TRBV2 to TRBJ1-6, with TRBD1 as a possible D gene (5 bases). Trimming took off 6 bases at V and 0 bases at J, with 12 bases between the two ends. The CDR3 totals 16 residues. Germline V gives CDR1 SNHLY, CDR2 FYNNEI. CDR3 region: CASSSEGSSYNSPLHF. The CDR3 DNA follows: TGTGCCAGCAGCTCGGAGGGGAGCTCCTATAATTCACCCCTCCACTTT.

The rearrangement uses TRBV6-1 and TRBJ2-7, with TRBD2 identical over 7 bases. The CDR3 extends over 16 amino acids. V lost 3 bases, J lost 0 bases, and 8 bases stayed unmatched. Germline V gives CDR1 MNHNS, CDR2 SASEGT. CDR3 in amino acids: CASSDSGRLSSYEQYF. The DNA for the CDR3 is TGTGCCAGCAGTGATAGCGGGCGTTTAAGCTCCTACGAGCAGTACTTC.

This chain uses TRBV7-2 with TRBJ2-1, with D tentatively TRBD1 or TRBD2 (5 bases each). Germline CDR1 SGHTA, CDR2 FQGNSA. Deletions cut 5 bases from V and 10 bases from J, with 15 bases between. The CDR3 has 13 amino acids. CDR3 in amino acids: CASSPRGGDEQFF. CDR3 sequence (DNA): TGTGCCAGCAGCCCCCGGGGCGGTGACGAGCAGTTCTTC.

This clonotype was seen a few times. The chain employs TRBV29-1 and TRBJ2-2; 8 bases match TRBD1. The CDR3 is 14 residues long. Germline values: CDR1 SQVTM, CDR2 ANQGSEA. V lost 3 bases and J lost 8; bases outside the gene matches: 8. As DNA, the CDR3 is TGCAGCGTTGAGAGGACAGGGTGGGTTGGGGAGCTGTTTTTT. This gives the protein CSVERTGWVGELFF.

CDR3 loop: CASSKPTPLVASDTQYF. The CDR3 coding sequence is TGTGCCAGCAGCAAACCCACCCCCCTCGTAGCGTCAGATACGCAGTATTTT. The J gene is TRBJ2-3, the V gene TRBV21-1; TRBD1, the table's D call, was not compared with the DNA. TRBV21-1 is marked as a pseudogene. The CDR3 is made up of 17 amino acids.

This clonotype was detected a few times. V usage is TRBV12-3 or TRBV12-4 and J usage is TRBJ2-5; 8 bases map to TRBD1. This CDR3 is 15 amino acids long. With V trimmed by 0 bases and J by 5 bases, 5 bases remained unmatched. The CDR3 coding sequence is TGTGCCAGCAGTTTAGCGGACAGGGTCTTTGAGACCCAGTACTTC. Encoded protein: CASSLADRVFETQYF.

This clonotype was seen a few times. V and J are TRBV20-1 and TRBJ2-5, with D possibly called TRBD1 or TRBD2 (5 bases each). Germline V gene data show CDR1 as DFQATT and CDR2 as SNEGSKA (reference sequence). The CDR3 is made up of 15 amino acids. V dropped 3 bases and J dropped 0 bases, with 14 bases sitting between them. CDR3 sequence reads: CSASKAGANQETQYF. The CDR3 DNA follows: TGCAGTGCTAGTAAGGCCGGGGCCAACCAAGAGACCCAGTACTTC.

The chain couples TRBV7-3 to TRBJ1-6, with TRBD1 matching 8 bases. Per the germline V gene, CDR1 is SGHTA and CDR2 is FQGTGA. The CDR3 consists of 14 residues. After removal of 4 bases from V and 6 bases from J, the junction contained 2 bases not matched to a gene. The CDR3 nucleotides are TGTGCCAGCAGCTCAACAGGGGGTAATTCACCCCTCCACTTT. This sequence encodes CASSSTGGNSPLHF.

J is TRBJ2-7 and V is TRBV11-2; a possible D gene is TRBD1 (5 bases). Trimming stripped 6 bases from V and 3 bases from J, with 15 bases between. From germline, CDR1 is SGHAT and CDR2 FQNNGV. The CDR3 extends over 14 amino acids. The CDR3 region is CASSRQLSFYEQYF. The CDR3 DNA is TGTGCCAGCAGTCGACAGCTTTCTTTCTACGAGCAGTACTTC.

Comment on this clonotype: One end of the junction varies from germline; a read error may be responsible. J is TRBJ1-2 and V is TRBV4-1, with D maybe TRBD1 (6 bases). Germline V CDR1 and CDR2: MGHRA, YSYEKL. The length of the CDR3 is 16 residues. The CDR3 spells CAISHPMGRGNYGYTF. The CDR3 nucleotides are TGCGCCATCAGCCATCCGATGGGGAGGGGGAACTATGGCTACACCTTC.

The J gene is TRBJ2-1, the V gene TRBV5-1; D is perhaps TRBD2 (7 bases). This CDR3 has 15 residues. Germline V CDR1 and CDR2: SGHRS, YFSETQ. V lost 1 base and J 6 bases, leaving 14 bases between the germline ends. The CDR3 DNA follows: TGCGCCAGCAGCTTGCGGGGGGCGCCCGTCAATGAGCAGTTCTTC. Residues: CASSLRGAPVNEQFF. The entire variable domain, with the rest obtained from reference TRBV5-1 and TRBJ2-1, is as follows: KAGVTQTPRYLIKTRGQQVTLSCSPISGHRSVSWYQQTPGQGLQFLFEYFSETQRNKGNFPGRFSGRQFSNSRSEMNVSTLELGDSALYLCASSLRGAPVNEQFFGPGTRLTVL.

The rearrangement joins TRBV10-2 to TRBJ1-1; D call uncertain. The CDR3 covers 11 residues. Germline CDR1 and CDR2: WSHSY and SAAADI. V was cut by 6 bases and J by 7 bases, with 9 bases left in between. The CDR3 reads CASSGRLEAFF. DNA of the CDR3: TGCGCCAGCAGCGGACGTCTTGAAGCTTTCTTT.

The rearrangement uses TRBV29-1 and TRBJ1-4, with D uncertain. Trimming took 4 bases from V and 2 from J, leaving 11 bases between them. The CDR3 is 14 residues long. Germline lookup yields CDR1 SQVTM and CDR2 ANQGSEA. Here the CDR3 DNA reads TGCAGCGTTGGCTCTGGAGCCACTAATGAAAAACTGTTTTTT. Its translation is CSVGSGATNEKLFF.

J is TRBJ2-7 and V is TRBV6-1; D not certain. The CDR3 runs 14 residues. V was pared by 7 bases and J by 2 bases, with 15 bases between. Germline CDR1 reads MNHNS; CDR2 reads SASEGT. The CDR3 DNA follows: TGTGCCAGCAAACACCAGCCGATCACCTACGAGCAGTACTTC. Protein sequence: CASKHQPITYEQYF.

The chain recombines TRBV11-2 with TRBJ1-2; 8 bases agree with TRBD1. This CDR3 comprises 15 residues. The germline CDR1 and CDR2 sequences are SGHAT and FQNNGV. With 4 bases clipped from V and 0 bases from J, the junction kept 4 bases outside the gene matches. DNA for the CDR3: TGTGCCAGCAGCTCCGGGACAGGAGCTAACTATGGCTACACCTTC. Amino acid sequence: CASSSGTGANYGYTF.

In its sample, this clonotype was seen many times. The chain recombines TRBV13 with TRBJ2-3; 14 bases match TRBD2. Trimming cost V 5 bases and J 5 bases; bases outside gene matches: 15. CDR1 is PRHDT and CDR2 is FYEKMQ in the germline V gene (reference sequence). The CDR3 sequence is 19 residues long. CDR3 loop: CASSGLAGGSSLSQDTQYF. CDR3 DNA sequence: TGTGCCAGCAGCGGACTAGCGGGGGGCTCCTCCCTCTCACAAGATACGCAGTATTTT. The entire variable domain, with the rest obtained from reference TRBV13 and TRBJ2-3, is as follows: AAGVIQSPRHLIKEKRETATLKCYPIPRHDTVYWYQQGPGQDPQFLISFYEKMQSDKGSIPDRFSAQQFSDYHSELNMSSLELGDSALYFCASSGLAGGSSLSQDTQYFGPGTRLTVL.

The table lists this clonotype with many counts. The chain uses TRBV11-1 and TRBJ2-3; 11 nucleotides agree with TRBD2. The ends lost 5 bases at V and 6 bases at J; junction bases unmatched: 7. CDR3 length equals 15 residues. CDR1 and CDR2 (germline): SGHAT, FQDESV (reference sequence). Here the CDR3 reads CASSQTSGVTDTQYF. CDR3 nucleotides: TGTGCCAGCAGCCAGACTAGCGGGGTAACGGATACGCAGTATTTT. Full variable domain (outside the CDR3, taken from reference TRBV11-1 and TRBJ2-3): EAEVAQSPRYKITEKSQAVAFWCDPISGHATLYWYRQILGQGPELLVQFQDESVVDDSQLPKDRFSAERLKGVDSTLKIQPAELGDSAMYLCASSQTSGVTDTQYFGPGTRLTVL.

The rearrangement joins TRBV24-1 to TRBJ2-7, with TRBD1 identical over 9 bases. This CDR3 spans 14 amino acids. The germline gives CDR1 KGHDR, CDR2 SFDVKD. V lost 8 bases, J lost 2 bases, and 6 bases stayed unmatched. The CDR3 here is CATNSTGGAYEQYF. The CDR3 nucleotides are TGTGCCACCAACTCGACAGGGGGGGCCTACGAGCAGTACTTC.

The gene calls are TRBV7-2 and TRBJ1-5, with 8 bases lining up with TRBD1. The CDR3 sequence is 14 residues long. With V trimmed by 5 bases and J by 5 bases, 5 bases remained unmatched. In germline, CDR1 is SGHTA, CDR2 FQGNSA. The CDR3 reads CASSGLQGDQPQHF. In DNA form, the CDR3 reads TGTGCCAGCAGCGGTCTACAGGGGGATCAGCCCCAGCATTTT.

The chain joins TRBV10-3 to TRBJ2-1; 14 bases fit TRBD2. V was clipped by 6 bases and J by 6 bases; unmatched bases: 1. Germline V CDR1 and CDR2: ENHRY, SYGVKD. The CDR3 consists of 14 residues. The CDR3 sequence is CAIRGLAGVNEQFF. In DNA, the CDR3 is TGTGCCATCAGGGGACTAGCGGGGGTCAATGAGCAGTTCTTC.

This clonotype was observed many times. The chain combines TRBV12-3 or TRBV12-4 with TRBJ2-3; D tentatively fits TRBD1 or TRBD2 (7 bases each). The CDR3 has 16 amino acids. V shed 0 bases and J shed 8 bases, with 18 bases lying between them. Here the CDR3 DNA reads TGTGCCAGCAGTTTAGCGGCTGGGAGGGGGCTGGTTACGCAGTATTTT. It translates to CASSLAAGRGLVTQYF.